These 16 T cell receptor beta chains were all obtained from the same sample, sequenced in a study of regulatory T cells in long-lasting Graves disease. Time point described: persistent/refractory GD, antithyroid drugs over 5 years with positive TRAb. Isolated PBMC RNA provided the starting material for the TCR library. iRepertoire HTBI primers and Arm-PCR of CDR3 regions built TCR beta libraries. TCRdb reprocessed the multiplex PCR reads via MiXCR and lists one record per CDR3 protein. Of hundreds of thousands of distinct CDR3 sequences in the sample, under 25% were seen once. The sample in question was peripheral blood mononuclear cells (PBMCs), obtained when the disease was refractory, from a patient treated with antithyroid drugs. The origin of the receptors is a female donor with Graves disease.

The chain employs TRBV29-1 and TRBJ1-1; no clear D gene. CDR1 and CDR2 from the germline V gene are SQVTM and ANQGSEA. The CDR3 contains 11 residues. V was cut by 3 bases and J by 3 bases, with 5 bases left in between. The CDR3 reads CSVDRHTEAFF. Written as DNA, the CDR3 is TGCAGCGTTGACAGGCACACTGAAGCTTTCTTT.

The chain uses TRBV20-1 and TRBJ1-5, with 9 nucleotides matching TRBD1. The germline gives CDR1 DFQATT, CDR2 SNEGSKA (reference sequence). Unmatched junction bases numbered 6, after V lost 4 bases and J lost 5 bases. The CDR3 covers 14 residues. CDR3 in amino acids: CSATQGTGHQPQHF. The CDR3 nucleotides read TGCAGTGCTACCCAGGGGACAGGGCATCAGCCCCAGCATTTT.

This clonotype came up many times. The rearrangement joins TRBV12-3 or TRBV12-4 to TRBJ2-6; unclear D gene. The CDR3 covers 14 residues. V was clipped by 7 bases and J by 0 bases, with 7 bases between them. The CDR3 spells CASIRASGANVLTF. The CDR3 DNA follows: TGTGCCAGCATTAGGGCCTCTGGGGCCAACGTCCTGACTTTC.

The chain recombines TRBV11-2 with TRBJ1-1; D is possibly TRBD1 (5 bases). The V end lost 5 bases, the J end lost 10 bases, and 14 bases lay between the germline ends. This CDR3 spans 12 amino acids. Per germline, CDR1 SGHAT and CDR2 FQNNGV. The CDR3 here is CASSTPTRGAFF. The DNA for the CDR3 is TGTGCCAGCAGCACCCCGACGAGGGGAGCTTTCTTT.

The chain links TRBV9 to TRBJ2-2; 10 positions match TRBD2. CDR1 is SGDLS and CDR2 is YYNGEE in the germline V gene. The CDR3 length is 15 residues. V was pared by 2 bases and J by 4 bases, with 2 bases of the junction left unmatched. CDR3 bases: TGTGCCAGCAGCGTCTCTAGCGGGAGCACCGGGGAGCTGTTTTTT. Its translation: CASSVSSGSTGELFF.

This clonotype came up many times. This sequence joins TRBV7-2 and TRBJ1-5; D gene uncertain. This CDR3 region has 14 residues. Germline V gives CDR1 SGHTA, CDR2 FQGNSA. The V gene lost 6 bases and the J gene lost 0 bases, with 9 bases spanning the gap. The CDR3 reads CASSSAYSNQPQHF. Written as DNA, the CDR3 is TGTGCCAGCAGTTCAGCTTATAGCAATCAGCCCCAGCATTTT.

This chain connects TRBV9 to TRBJ2-5; 7 bases fit TRBD1. Germline assignment: CDR1 SGDLS and CDR2 YYNGEE. This CDR3 has 16 amino acids. Unmatched junction bases numbered 11, after V lost 2 bases and J lost 4 bases. The CDR3 region is CASSVGMTGHRETQYF. CDR3 in DNA: TGTGCCAGCAGCGTGGGGATGACAGGGCATAGAGAGACCCAGTACTTC.

This clonotype appeared many times. V is TRBV28 and J is TRBJ1-6; 9 bases fit TRBD1. The V gene end was trimmed by 2 bases and the J gene end by 10 bases; junction bases not matched to a gene: 9. The CDR3 sequence is 16 residues long. Germline V gives CDR1 MDHEN, CDR2 SYDVKM. DNA for the CDR3: TGTGCCAGCAGTTTACCCGCCGGGACAGGGAGGTCACCCCTCCACTTT. Encoded protein: CASSLPAGTGRSPLHF.

The chain recombines TRBV10-3 with TRBJ1-1; tentatively, D is TRBD1 (5 bases). Germline loops: CDR1 ENHRY, CDR2 SYGVKD. V was pared by 1 base and J by 5 bases, with 11 bases between. The CDR3 spans 14 residues. The CDR3 nucleotides are TGTGCCATCAGTGAGTATCCGGGGGGTACTGAAGCTTTCTTT. It yields the protein CAISEYPGGTEAFF.

The chain has TRBV19 and TRBJ1-1; D may be TRBD1 (5 bases). This CDR3 is built from 11 residues. Germline V CDR1 and CDR2: LNHDA, SQIVND (reference sequence). Trimming took 4 bases from V and 8 from J, leaving 8 bases between them. CDR3 protein: CASSTRGEAFF. The CDR3, as DNA: TGTGCCAGTAGTACTAGGGGCGAAGCTTTCTTT.

V gene TRBV7-2 combines with J gene TRBJ2-7; D possibly matches TRBD1 or TRBD2 (5 bases each). Germline loops: CDR1 SGHTA, CDR2 FQGNSA. V was clipped by 6 bases and J by 0 bases, with 15 bases between them. This CDR3 region has 15 residues. The CDR3 is CASSHRDRVSYEQYF. The CDR3 DNA follows: TGTGCCAGCAGTCACCGGGACCGCGTCTCCTACGAGCAGTACTTC.

This clonotype was detected ten times or more. The rearrangement links TRBV28 to TRBJ1-1, with 7 bases lining up with TRBD1. The J segment lost 1 base and the V segment lost 8 bases, leaving 4 bases of the junction unmatched. The CDR3 consists of 13 residues. Germline loops: CDR1 MDHEN, CDR2 SYDVKM. CDR3 amino acids: CASAHRGNTEAFF. The CDR3 region has the DNA TGTGCCAGCGCCCACAGGGGGAACACTGAAGCTTTCTTT.

The sample holds one count of this clonotype. A read error may explain this, as a much larger clone is one base away. The chain joins TRBV27 to TRBJ1-1, with TRBD1 matching over 8 bases. Per the germline V gene, CDR1 is MNHEY and CDR2 is SMNVEV (reference sequence). The CDR3 is made up of 13 amino acids. Unmatched junction bases numbered 4, after V lost 5 bases and J lost 5 bases. The DNA of the CDR3 is TGTGCCAGCAGTGAGCAGGGGGCAACTGAAGCTTTCTTT. Translated: CASSEQGATEAFF.

The genes are TRBV7-9 and TRBJ2-3; TRBD1 matches 11 bases. The CDR3 is 16 residues long. V lost 4 bases and J lost 4; bases outside the gene matches: 7. Germline V gene sequence: CDR1 SEHNR, CDR2 FQNEAQ (reference sequence). The CDR3 here is CASSSGQGAPADTQYF. In DNA form, the CDR3 reads TGTGCCAGCAGCTCCGGACAGGGGGCGCCTGCAGATACGCAGTATTTT.

This clonotype was seen ten or more times. The chain uses TRBV6-5 and TRBJ1-1; perhaps TRBD1 as D (6 bases). Trimming cost V 2 bases and J 3 bases, with 10 bases left between them. The CDR3 length is 14 residues. Per germline, CDR1 MNHEY and CDR2 SVGAGI. The CDR3 DNA reads as TGTGCCAGCAGTTACAACGAGGGGGACACTGAAGCTTTCTTT. It is translated as CASSYNEGDTEAFF.

A note on this clonotype: It differs at one base from a far larger clone, so likely a read error. The chain links TRBV7-9 to TRBJ2-7; 13 bases line up with TRBD2. The CDR3 consists of 16 residues. V was pared by 5 bases and J by 0 bases, with 4 bases of the junction left unmatched. Germline values: CDR1 SEHNR, CDR2 FQNEAQ (reference sequence). The DNA of the CDR3 is TGTGCCAGCAGCCTAAGGACTAGCGGGAGCTCCTACGAGCAGTACTTC. Protein product: CASSLRTSGSSYEQYF.